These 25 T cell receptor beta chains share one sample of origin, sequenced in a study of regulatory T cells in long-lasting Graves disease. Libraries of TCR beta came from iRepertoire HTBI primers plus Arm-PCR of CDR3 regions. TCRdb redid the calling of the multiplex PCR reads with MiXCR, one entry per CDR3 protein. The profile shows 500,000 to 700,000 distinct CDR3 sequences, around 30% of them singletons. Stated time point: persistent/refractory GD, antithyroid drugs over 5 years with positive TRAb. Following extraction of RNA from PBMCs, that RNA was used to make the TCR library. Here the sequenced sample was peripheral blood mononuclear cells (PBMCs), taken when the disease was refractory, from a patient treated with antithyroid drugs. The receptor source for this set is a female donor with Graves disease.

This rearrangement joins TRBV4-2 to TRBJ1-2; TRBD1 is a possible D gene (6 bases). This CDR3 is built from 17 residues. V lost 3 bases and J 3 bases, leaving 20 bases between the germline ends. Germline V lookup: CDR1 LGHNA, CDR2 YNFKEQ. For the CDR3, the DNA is TGTGCCAGCAGCCAGAGACAGGAGGAAGATAGGGACTATGGCTACACCTTC. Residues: CASSQRQEEDRDYGYTF.

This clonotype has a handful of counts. CDR3 DNA: TGTGCCAGCAGTTACTCGGCAGGGGGAGAGACCCAGTACTTC. Its translation is CASSYSAGGETQYF. The chain employs TRBV6-2 or TRBV6-3 and TRBJ2-5; TRBD1 agrees at 7 bases. V lost 0 bases, J lost 4 bases, and 2 bases stayed unmatched. The CDR3 contains 14 residues. Per germline, CDR1 MNHEY and CDR2 SVGEGT.

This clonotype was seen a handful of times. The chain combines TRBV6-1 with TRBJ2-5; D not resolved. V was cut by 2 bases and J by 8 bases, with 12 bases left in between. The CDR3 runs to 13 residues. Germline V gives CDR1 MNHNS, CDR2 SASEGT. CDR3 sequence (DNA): TGTGCCAGCAGTGAACCTTACGGTGATACCCAGTACTTC. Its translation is CASSEPYGDTQYF.

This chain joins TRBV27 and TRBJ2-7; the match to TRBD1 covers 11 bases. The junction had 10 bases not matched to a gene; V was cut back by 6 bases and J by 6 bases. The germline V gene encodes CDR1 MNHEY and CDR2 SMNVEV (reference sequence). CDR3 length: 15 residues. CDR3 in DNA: TGTGCCAGCAGCCGCTTCGGACAGGGGGCAATCGAGCAGTACTTC. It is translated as CASSRFGQGAIEQYF.

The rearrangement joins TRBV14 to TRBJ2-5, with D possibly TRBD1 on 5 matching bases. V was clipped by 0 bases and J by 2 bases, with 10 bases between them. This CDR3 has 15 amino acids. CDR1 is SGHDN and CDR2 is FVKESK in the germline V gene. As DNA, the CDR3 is TGTGCCAGCAGCCAAGATTCGACAGCTCAAGAGACCCAGTACTTC. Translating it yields CASSQDSTAQETQYF.

The CDR3 sequence is CASSALDRVSGYTF. CDR3 coding DNA: TGTGCCAGCAGCGCTTTGGACAGGGTCTCTGGCTACACCTTC. The gene calls are TRBV9 and TRBJ1-2; 8 bases match TRBD1. This CDR3 is 14 amino acids long. CDR1 SGDLS and CDR2 YYNGEE come from the germline V gene. V gave up 3 bases and J gave up 7 bases; unmatched junction bases: 8.

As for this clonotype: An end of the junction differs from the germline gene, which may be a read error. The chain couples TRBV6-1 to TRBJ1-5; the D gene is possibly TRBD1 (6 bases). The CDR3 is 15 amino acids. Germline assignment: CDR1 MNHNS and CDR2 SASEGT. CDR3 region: CAGSVEGGINQPQHF. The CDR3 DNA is TGTGCCGGCAGCGTTGAGGGGGGAATCAATCAGCCCCAGCATTTT.

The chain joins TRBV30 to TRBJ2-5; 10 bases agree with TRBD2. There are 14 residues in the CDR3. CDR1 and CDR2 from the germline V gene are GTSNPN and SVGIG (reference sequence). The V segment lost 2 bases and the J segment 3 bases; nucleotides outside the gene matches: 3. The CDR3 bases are TGTGCCTGGAGTCCAGCGGGAGGGGAAGAGACCCAGTACTTC. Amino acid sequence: CAWSPAGGEETQYF. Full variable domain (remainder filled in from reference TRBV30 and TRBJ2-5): SQTIHQWPATLVQPVGSPLSLECTVEGTSNPNLYWYRQAAGRGLQLLFYSVGIGQISSEVPQNLSASRPQDRQFILSSKKLLLSDSGFYLCAWSPAGGEETQYFGPGTRLLVL.

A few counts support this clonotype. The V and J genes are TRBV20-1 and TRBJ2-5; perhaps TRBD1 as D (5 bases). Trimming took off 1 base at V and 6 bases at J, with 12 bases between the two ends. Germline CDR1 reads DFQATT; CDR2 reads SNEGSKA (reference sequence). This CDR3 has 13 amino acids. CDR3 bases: TGCAGTGCTAGAGGGACAATTACAAAGACCCAGTACTTC. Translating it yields CSARGTITKTQYF.

The CDR3 loop is CASSAAGIMDTEAFF. As DNA, the CDR3 is TGTGCCAGCTCGGCAGCCGGGATTATGGACACTGAAGCTTTCTTT. V and J are TRBV18 and TRBJ1-1; D uncertain. The germline gives CDR1 KGHSH, CDR2 LQKENI. The CDR3 spans 15 residues. The V gene lost 6 bases and the J gene lost 3 bases, with 17 bases spanning the gap.

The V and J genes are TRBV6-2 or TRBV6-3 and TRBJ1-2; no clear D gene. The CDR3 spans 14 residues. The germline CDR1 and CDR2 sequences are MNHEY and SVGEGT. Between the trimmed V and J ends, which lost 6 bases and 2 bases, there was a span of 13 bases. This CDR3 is CASSPGFPNYGYTF. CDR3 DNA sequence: TGTGCCAGCAGCCCGGGGTTCCCCAACTATGGCTACACCTTC.

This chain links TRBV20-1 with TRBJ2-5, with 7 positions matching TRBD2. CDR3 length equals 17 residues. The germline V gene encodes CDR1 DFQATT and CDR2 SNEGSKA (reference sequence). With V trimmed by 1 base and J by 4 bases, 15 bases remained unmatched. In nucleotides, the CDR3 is TGCAGTGCTAGAGGGGTCGGTGGGGCGGGAGAAAGAGAGACCCAGTACTTC. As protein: CSARGVGGAGERETQYF.

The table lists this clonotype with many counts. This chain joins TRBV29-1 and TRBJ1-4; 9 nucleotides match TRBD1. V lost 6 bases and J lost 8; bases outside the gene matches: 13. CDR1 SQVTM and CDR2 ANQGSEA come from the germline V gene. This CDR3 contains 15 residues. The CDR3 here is CSVNYPGQGPEKLFF. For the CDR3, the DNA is TGCAGCGTCAATTACCCGGGACAGGGTCCGGAAAAACTGTTTTTT.

The CDR3 bases are TGTGCCAGCGAACAGGCCAACACCGGGGAGCTGTTTTTT. This encodes CASEQANTGELFF. V usage is TRBV7-3 and J usage is TRBJ2-2, with a tentative D call TRBD1 (5 bases). With 8 bases removed from V and 2 bases from J, the gap between germline ends came to 9 bases. This CDR3 region has 13 residues. Per the germline V gene, CDR1 is SGHTA and CDR2 is FQGTGA.

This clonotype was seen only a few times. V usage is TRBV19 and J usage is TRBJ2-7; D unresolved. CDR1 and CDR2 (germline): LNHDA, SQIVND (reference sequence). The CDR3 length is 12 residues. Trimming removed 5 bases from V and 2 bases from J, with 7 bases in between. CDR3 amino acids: CASSPSPYEQYF. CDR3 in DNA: TGTGCCAGTAGTCCCTCTCCCTACGAGCAGTACTTC.

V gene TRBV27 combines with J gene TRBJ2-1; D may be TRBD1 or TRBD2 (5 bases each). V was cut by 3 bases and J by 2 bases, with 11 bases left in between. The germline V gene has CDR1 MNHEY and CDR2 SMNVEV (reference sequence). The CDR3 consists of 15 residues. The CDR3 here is CASSFVGEPYNEQFF. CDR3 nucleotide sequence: TGTGCCAGCAGTTTTGTGGGGGAACCCTACAATGAGCAGTTCTTC.

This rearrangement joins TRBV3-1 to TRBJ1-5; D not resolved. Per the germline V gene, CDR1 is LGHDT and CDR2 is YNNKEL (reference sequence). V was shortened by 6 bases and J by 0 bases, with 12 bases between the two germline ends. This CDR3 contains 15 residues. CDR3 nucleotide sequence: TGTGCCAGCAGACCCAGCCAGTATAGCAATCAGCCCCAGCATTTT. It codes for CASRPSQYSNQPQHF.

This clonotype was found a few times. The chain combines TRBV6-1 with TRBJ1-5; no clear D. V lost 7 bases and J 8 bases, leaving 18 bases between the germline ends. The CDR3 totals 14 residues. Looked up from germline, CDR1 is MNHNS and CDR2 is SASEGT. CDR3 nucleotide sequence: TGTGCCAGCAAAGGAAGTATACCGTCTGAGCCCCAGCATTTT. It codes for CASKGSIPSEPQHF.

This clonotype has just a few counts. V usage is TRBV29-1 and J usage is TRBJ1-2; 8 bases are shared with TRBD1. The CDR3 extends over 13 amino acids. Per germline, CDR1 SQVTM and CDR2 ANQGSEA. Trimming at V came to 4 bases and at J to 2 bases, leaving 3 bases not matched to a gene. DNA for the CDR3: TGCAGCGTTGGGACAGGGATGAACTATGGCTACACCTTC. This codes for CSVGTGMNYGYTF.

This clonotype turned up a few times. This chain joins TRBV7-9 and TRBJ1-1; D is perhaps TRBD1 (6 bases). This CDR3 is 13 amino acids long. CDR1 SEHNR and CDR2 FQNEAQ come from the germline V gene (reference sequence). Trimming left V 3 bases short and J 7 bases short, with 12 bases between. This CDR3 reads CASSLGGQLEAFF. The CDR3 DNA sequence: TGTGCCAGCAGCTTGGGTGGACAGCTTGAAGCTTTCTTT. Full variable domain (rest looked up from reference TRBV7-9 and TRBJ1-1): DTGVSQNPRHKITKRGQNVTFRCDPISEHNRLYWYRQTLGQGPEFLTYFQNEAQLEKSRLLSDRFSAERPKGSFSTLEIQRTEQGDSAMYLCASSLGGQLEAFFGQGTRLTVV.

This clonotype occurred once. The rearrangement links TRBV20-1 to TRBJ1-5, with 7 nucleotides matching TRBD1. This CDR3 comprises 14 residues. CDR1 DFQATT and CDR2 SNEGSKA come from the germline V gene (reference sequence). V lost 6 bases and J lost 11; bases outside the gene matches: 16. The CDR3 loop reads CSATASQGDSSQHF. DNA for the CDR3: TGCAGTGCCACAGCGTCGCAGGGGGACTCATCCCAGCATTTT.

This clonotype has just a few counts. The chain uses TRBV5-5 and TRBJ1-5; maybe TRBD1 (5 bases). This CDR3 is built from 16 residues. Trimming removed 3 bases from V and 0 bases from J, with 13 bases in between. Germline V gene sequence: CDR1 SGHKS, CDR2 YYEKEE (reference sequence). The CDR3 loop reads CASSWGTGNSNQPQHF. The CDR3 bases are TGTGCCAGCAGCTGGGGTACAGGAAATAGCAATCAGCCCCAGCATTTT.

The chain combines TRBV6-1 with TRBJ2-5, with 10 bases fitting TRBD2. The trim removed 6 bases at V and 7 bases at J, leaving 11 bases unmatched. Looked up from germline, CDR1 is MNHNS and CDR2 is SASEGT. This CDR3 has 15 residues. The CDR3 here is CASRKELAGFGTQYF. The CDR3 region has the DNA TGTGCCAGCAGGAAGGAACTAGCGGGGTTCGGGACCCAGTACTTC.

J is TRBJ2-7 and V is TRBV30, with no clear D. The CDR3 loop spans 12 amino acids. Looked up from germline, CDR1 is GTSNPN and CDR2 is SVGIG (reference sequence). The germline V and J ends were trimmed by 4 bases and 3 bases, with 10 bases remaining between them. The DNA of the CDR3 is TGTGCCTGGAATCCAGGAAACTACGAGCAGTACTTC. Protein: CAWNPGNYEQYF.

Here the CDR3 DNA reads TGTGCCAGCAGCCAACCCACTAGCGGGAGGGTGGGGACCCAGTACTTC. This sequence encodes CASSQPTSGRVGTQYF. J is TRBJ2-5 and V is TRBV3-1, with TRBD2 matching over 13 bases. The junction had 7 bases not matched to a gene; V was cut back by 2 bases and J by 7 bases. The CDR3 totals 16 residues. Germline V lookup: CDR1 LGHDT, CDR2 YNNKEL (reference sequence).